The T cell receptor beta chain described here comes from a study of Ad26.COV2.S vaccination and SARS-CoV-2 variants (dated by TCRdb to the early 2020s). About the full investigation: Vaccine-arm donors came from COV1001, a multicentre, randomized, double-blind, placebo-controlled phase I-IIa trial of Ad26.COV2.S in healthy adults. Ad26.COV2.S was administered intramuscularly at a dose of 5x10^10 or 1x10^11 viral particles, either as one shot or as two shots given 56 days apart. TCRbeta repertoire sequencing was used to assess the specificity and breadth of SARS-CoV-2-reactive T cell receptors after Ad26.COV2.S vaccination. A total of approximately 32 samples were included in the TCR-sequenced set, comprising roughly 20 Ad26.COV2.S vaccine recipients, 5 placebo recipients and 8 SARS-CoV-2 convalescent individuals. Trial participants were randomized into five groups of five, in which low-dose or high-dose Ad26.COV2.S was given once or twice, or placebo was given on both occasions. Investigators did not know the trial group allocation while performing experiments and assessing outcomes.

The immunoSEQ Assay was the method used to sequence TCRbeta CDR3 regions. After extraction, genomic DNA underwent amplification by bias-controlled multiplex PCR, followed by high-throughput sequencing. The source study handled its data this way. To quantify the absolute abundance of every unique TCRbeta CDR3 region, sequences were collapsed and filtered. T cell fraction was estimated by normalization of TCRbeta template counts to usable DNA, with usable DNA being measured through amplification of reference genes present in all nucleated cells. Repertoire TCRs were annotated as SARS-CoV-2-specific by exact matching of V gene, CDR3 amino acid sequence and J gene to a known reactive TCR set. MIRA supplied the reference SARS-CoV-2 TCR set, which was filtered for enrichment in COVID-19-positive ImmuneCODE repertoires so that public or cross-reactive TCRs were removed. Using the MIRA antigens, annotated TCRs were further analysed by specific ORF or by position within an ORF. Depth was the summed frequency of annotated unique rearrangements, while breadth was defined as annotated unique rearrangements over total unique productive rearrangements. Group comparisons of TCR breadth used two-sided Wilcoxon rank-sum tests. Drawn from immuneACCESS, this table holds only the in-frame rearrangements with V and J called that TCRdb kept. Clones are partly lost; checked studies trace under half to an unresolved V gene and leave the rest unexplained. V and J calls and clone size follow that table, whereas D and trimming were derived from the DNA. The table for this sample lists about 350,000 clones; about 89% of them were counted only once. The ten largest clonotypes hold just under 5% of the sample.

The treatment or condition tag for this specimen amounts to: around 19 received Ad26.COV2.S at low or high dose, single or two shots; 5 received placebo; per-sample allocation not given. For vaccine and placebo recipients, repertoires were sequenced using samples collected on day 63 after the first injection. Between 29 July and 7 August 2020, Cohort 1b enrolled around 25 adults aged 18-55 years at one site in Boston, USA. As a vaccine, Ad26.COV2.S was a replication-incompetent adenovirus type 26 vector that expressed a prefusion-stabilized SARS-CoV-2 spike protein derived from the original Wuhan strain. Worth noting for this clone: The specificity of this receptor is unknown. Base-call qualities are not available, and no considerably larger clone is one nucleotide away.

Overall results and qualifications from the work: The study was not powered to compare responses between vaccine doses or regimens. Compared with placebo recipients, Ad26.COV2.S recipients showed higher spike-specific TCR breadth (P = 0.0014). After vaccination, substantial breadth of spike-specific CD8+ and CD4+ T cell responses was reported. Non-spike TCR breadth was comparable between vaccine and placebo recipients, consistent with the vaccine containing only spike. It was noted by the authors that total T cell responses may have been underestimated by the TCR breadth and depth analyses.

The TCR originated in a person between 18 and 65 years old who received the Ad26.COV2.S COVID-19 vaccine or a placebo. Here the sequenced sample was peripheral blood, taken in a trial of Ad26.COV2.S vaccine versus placebo.

The encoded CDR3 is CASSEELADTQYF. The DNA sequence reads TGTGCCAGCAGTGAAGAACTAGCAGATACGCAGTATTTT. This receptor chain uses TRBV6-1 and TRBJ2-3, and possibly TRBD2, on 5 matching bases. Taken from the germline V gene, the CDR1 and CDR2 loops are MNHNS and SASEGT. V is cut by 1 base and J by 4 bases, and the space between the germline ends is 6 bases. The CDR3 sequence holds 13 residues, the cysteine and phenylalanine included. The sequence is cut down to CDR3 DNA, 39 bases in frame from base 1.